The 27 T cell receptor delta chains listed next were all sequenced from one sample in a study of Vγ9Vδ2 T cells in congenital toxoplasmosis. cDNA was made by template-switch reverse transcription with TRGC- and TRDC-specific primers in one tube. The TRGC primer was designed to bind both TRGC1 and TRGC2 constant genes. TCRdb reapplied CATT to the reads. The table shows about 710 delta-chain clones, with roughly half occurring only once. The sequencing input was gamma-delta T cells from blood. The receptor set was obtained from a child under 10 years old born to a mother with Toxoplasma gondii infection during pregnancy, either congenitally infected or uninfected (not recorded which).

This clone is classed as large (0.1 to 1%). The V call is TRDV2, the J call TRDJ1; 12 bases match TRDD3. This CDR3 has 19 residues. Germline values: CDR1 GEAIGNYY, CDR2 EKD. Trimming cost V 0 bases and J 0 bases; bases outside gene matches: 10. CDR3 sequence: CACDTVERLGDTYTDKLIF. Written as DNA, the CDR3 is TGTGCCTGTGACACCGTGGAACGACTGGGGGATACTTACACCGATAAACTCATCTTT.

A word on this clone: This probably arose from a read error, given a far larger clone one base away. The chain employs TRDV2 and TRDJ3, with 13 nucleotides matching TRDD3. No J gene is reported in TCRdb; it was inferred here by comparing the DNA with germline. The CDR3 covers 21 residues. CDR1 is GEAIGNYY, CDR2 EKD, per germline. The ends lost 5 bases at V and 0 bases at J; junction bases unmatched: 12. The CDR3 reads CACASVLGDTISSWDTRQMFF. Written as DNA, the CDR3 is TGTGCCTGTGCCTCCGTACTGGGGGATACGATTAGCTCCTGGGACACCCGACAGATGTTTTTC.

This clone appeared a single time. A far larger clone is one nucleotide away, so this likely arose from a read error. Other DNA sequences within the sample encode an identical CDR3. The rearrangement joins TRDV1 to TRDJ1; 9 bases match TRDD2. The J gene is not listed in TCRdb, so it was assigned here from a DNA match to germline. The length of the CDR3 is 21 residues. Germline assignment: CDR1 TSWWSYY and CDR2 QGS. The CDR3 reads CALGELAFLRAGGFYTDKLIF. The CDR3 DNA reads TGTGCTCTTGGTGAACTTGCCTTCCTACGTGCGGGGGGGTTTTACACCGATAAACTCATCTTT.

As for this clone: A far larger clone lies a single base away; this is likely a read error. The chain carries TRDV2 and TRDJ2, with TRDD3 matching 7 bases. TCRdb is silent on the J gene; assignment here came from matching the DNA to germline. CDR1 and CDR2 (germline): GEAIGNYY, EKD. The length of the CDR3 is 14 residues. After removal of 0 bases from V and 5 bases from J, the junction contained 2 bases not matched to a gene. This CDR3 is CACDTWGRTAQLFF. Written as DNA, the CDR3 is TGTGCCTGTGACACCTGGGGGAGAACAGCACAACTCTTCTTT.

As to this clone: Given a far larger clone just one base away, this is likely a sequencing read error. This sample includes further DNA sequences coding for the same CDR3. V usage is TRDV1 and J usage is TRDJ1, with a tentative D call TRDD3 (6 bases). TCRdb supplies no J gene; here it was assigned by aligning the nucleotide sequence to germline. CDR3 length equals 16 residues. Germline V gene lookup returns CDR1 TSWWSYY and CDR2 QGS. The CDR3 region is CALGEPAWGPTHKLIF. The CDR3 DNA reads TGTGCTCTGGGGGAACCCGCTTGGGGGCCGACTCATAAACTCATCTTT.

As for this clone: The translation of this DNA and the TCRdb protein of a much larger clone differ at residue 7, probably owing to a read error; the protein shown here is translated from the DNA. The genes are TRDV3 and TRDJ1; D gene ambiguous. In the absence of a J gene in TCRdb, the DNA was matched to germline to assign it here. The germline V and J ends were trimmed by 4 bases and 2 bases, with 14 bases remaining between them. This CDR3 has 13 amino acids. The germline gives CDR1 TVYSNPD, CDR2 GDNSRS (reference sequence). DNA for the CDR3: TGTGCCTGTGACACAATTGTGACCGATAAACTCATCTTT. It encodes CACDTIVTDKLIF.

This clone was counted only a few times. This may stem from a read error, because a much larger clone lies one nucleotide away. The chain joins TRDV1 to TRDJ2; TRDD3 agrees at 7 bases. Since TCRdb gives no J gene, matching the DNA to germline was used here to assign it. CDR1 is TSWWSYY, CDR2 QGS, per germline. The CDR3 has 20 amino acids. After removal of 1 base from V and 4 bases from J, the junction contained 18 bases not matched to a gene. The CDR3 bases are TGTGCTCTTGGGGAACGTGAAGTCAGGGGGGGGATTGCTTGGACAGCACAACTCTTCTTT. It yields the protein CALGEREVRGGIAWTAQLFF.

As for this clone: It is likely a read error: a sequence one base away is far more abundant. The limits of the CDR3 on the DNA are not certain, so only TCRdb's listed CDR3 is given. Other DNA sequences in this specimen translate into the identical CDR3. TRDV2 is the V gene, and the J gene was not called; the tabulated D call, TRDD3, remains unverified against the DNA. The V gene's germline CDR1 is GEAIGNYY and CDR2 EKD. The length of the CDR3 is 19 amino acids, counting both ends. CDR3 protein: CACDTVGYGSSWDTRQMFF.

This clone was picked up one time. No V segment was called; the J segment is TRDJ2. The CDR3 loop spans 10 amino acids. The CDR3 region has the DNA TGTAGTGCTTTGACAGCACAACTCTTCTTT. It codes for CSALTAQLFF.

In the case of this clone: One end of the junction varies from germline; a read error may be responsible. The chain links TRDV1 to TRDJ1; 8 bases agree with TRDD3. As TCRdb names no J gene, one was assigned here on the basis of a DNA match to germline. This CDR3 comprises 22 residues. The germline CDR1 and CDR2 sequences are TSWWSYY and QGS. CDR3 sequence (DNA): TGTGCTCGTGGGGAACCACCCGATGAATTCCACGTACTGGGGGGCAACACCGATAAACTCATCTTT. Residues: CARGEPPDEFHVLGGNTDKLIF.

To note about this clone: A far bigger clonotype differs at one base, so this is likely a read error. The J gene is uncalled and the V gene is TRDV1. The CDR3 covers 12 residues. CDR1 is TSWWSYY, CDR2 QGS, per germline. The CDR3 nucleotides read TGTGCTCTTGGGGAACCAGGGCTAAAAATCATCTTT. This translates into CALGEPGLKIIF.

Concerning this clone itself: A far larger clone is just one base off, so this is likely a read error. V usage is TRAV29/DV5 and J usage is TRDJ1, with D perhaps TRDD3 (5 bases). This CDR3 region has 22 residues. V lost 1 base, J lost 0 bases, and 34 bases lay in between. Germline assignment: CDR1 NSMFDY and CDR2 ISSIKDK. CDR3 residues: CAASTKEARVIPYWRYTDKLIF. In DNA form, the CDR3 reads TGTGCAGCAAGCACCAAAGAAGCTAGAGTGATACCTTACTGGAGGTACACCGATAAACTCATCTTT.

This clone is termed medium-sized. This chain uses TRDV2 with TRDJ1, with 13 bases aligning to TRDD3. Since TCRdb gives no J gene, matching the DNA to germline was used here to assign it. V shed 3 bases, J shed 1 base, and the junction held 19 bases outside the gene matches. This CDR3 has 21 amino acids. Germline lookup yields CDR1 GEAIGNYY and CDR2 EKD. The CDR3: CACDGLLTVLGDTLFTDKLIF. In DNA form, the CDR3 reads TGTGCCTGTGACGGCCTACTGACTGTACTGGGGGATACGCTTTTCACCGATAAACTCATCTTT.

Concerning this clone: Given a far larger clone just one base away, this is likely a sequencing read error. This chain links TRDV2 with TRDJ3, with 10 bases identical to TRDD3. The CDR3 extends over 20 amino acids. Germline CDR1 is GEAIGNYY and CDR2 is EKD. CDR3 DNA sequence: TGTGCCTGTGACAAGTACTGGGGGATTCCAACTGCCTGGCACACCCGACAGATGTTTTTC. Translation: CACDKYWGIPTAWHTRQMFF.

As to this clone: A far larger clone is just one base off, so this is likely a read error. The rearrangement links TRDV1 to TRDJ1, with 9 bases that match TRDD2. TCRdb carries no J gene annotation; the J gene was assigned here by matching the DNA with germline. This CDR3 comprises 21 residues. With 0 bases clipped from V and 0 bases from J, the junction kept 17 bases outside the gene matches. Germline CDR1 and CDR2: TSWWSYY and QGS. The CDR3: CALGELAFLRAGVFYTDKLIF. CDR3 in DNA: TGTGCTCTTGGGGAACTTGCCTTCCTACGTGCGGGGGTGTTTTACACCGATAAACTCATCTTT.

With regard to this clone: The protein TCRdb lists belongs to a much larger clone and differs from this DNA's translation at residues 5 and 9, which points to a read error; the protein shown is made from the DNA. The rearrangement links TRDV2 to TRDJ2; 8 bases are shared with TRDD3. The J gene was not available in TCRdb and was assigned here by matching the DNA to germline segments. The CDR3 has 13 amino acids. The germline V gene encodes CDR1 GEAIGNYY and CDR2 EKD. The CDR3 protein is CACDSWGTEQLFF. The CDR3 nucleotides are TGTGCCTGTGACAGCTGGGGGACAGAACAACTCTTCTTT.

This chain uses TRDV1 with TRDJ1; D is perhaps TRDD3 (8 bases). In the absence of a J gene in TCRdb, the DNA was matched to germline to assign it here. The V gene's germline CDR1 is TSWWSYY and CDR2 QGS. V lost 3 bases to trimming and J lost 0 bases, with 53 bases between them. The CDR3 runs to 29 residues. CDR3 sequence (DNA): TGTGCTCTTGGGGATCTTCCCAGCGTGTCCATTCCTACAAGCTTCGGACTGGGGGCTTACCATCTGTACACCGATAAACTCATCTTT. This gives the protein CALGDLPSVSIPTSFGLGAYHLYTDKLIF.

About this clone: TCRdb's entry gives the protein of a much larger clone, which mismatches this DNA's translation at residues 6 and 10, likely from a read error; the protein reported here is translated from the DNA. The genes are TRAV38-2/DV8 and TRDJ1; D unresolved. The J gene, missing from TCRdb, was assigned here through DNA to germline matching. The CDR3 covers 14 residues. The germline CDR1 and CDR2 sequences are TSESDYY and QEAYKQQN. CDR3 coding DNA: TGTGCTTATTGGCATGGTCACCCAACCGGTAAACTCATCTTT. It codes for CAYWHGHPTGKLIF.

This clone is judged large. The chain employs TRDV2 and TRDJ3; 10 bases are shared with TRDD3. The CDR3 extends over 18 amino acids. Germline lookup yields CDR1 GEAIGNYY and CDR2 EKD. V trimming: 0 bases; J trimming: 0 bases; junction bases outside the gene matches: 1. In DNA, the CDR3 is TGTGCCTGTGACACCGCTGGGGGATACTCCTGGGACACCCGACAGATGTTTTTC. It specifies CACDTAGGYSWDTRQMFF.

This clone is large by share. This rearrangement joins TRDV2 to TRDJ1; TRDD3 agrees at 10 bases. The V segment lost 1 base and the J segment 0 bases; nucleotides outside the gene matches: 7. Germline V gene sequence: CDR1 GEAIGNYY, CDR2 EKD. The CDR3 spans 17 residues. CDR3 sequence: CACDTLLGDLYTDKLIF. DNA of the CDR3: TGTGCCTGTGACACGTTACTGGGGGATCTGTACACCGATAAACTCATCTTT.

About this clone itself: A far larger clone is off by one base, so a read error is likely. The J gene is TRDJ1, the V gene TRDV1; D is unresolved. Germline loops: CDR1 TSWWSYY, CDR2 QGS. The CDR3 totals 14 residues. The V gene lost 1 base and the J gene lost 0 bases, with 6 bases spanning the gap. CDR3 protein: CALGEPSYTDKLIF. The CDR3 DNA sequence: TGTGCTCTTGGGGAACCAAGCTACACCGATAAACTCATCTTT.

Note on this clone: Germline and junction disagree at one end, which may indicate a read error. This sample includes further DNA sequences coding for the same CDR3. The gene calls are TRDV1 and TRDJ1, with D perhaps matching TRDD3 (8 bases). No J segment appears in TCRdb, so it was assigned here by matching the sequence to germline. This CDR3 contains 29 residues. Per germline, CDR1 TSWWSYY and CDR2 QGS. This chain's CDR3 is CALGELPSESIPTSFGLGAYHLYTDKLIF. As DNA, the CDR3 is TGTGCTCTGGGGGAACTTCCGAGCGAGTCCATTCCTACAAGCTTCGGACTGGGGGCTTACCATCTGTACACCGATAAACTCATCTTT.

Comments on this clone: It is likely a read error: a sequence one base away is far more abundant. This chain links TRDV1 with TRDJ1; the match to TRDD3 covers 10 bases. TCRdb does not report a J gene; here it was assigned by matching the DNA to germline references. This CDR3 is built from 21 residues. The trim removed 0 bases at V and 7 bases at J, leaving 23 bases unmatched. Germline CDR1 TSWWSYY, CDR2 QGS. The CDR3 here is CALGELRDLLPTGGSGGKLIF. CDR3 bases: TGTGCTCTTGGGGAACTGAGGGATCTGCTTCCAACTGGGGGATCCGGGGGTAAACTCATCTTT.

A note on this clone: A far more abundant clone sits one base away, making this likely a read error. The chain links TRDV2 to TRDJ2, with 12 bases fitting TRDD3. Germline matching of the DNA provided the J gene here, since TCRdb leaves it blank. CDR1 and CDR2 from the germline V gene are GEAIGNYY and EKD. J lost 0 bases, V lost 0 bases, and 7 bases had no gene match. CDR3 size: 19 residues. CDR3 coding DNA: TGTGCCTGTGACACCTTACTGGGGGATACAATAACTTTGACAGCACAACTCTTCTTT. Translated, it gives CACDTLLGDTITLTAQLFF.

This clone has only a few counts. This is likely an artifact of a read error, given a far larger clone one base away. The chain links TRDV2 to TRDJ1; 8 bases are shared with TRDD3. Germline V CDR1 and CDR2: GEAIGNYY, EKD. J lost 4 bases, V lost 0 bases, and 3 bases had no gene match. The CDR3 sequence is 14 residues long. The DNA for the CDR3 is TGTGCCTGTGACACCTGGGGATACATCGATAAACTCATCTTT. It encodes CACDTWGYIDKLIF.

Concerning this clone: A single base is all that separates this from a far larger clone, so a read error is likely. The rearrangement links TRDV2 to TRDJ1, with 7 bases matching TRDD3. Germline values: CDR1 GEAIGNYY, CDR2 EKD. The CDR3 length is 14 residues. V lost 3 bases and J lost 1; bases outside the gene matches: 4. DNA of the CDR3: TGTGCCTGTGACTCCTGGGGGTTCACCGATAAACTCATCTTT. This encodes CACDSWGFTDKLIF.

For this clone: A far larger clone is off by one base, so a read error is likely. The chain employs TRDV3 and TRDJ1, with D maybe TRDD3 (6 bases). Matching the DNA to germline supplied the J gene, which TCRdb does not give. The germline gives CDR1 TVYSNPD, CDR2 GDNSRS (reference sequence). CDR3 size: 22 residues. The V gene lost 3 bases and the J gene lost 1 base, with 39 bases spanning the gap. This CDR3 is CAFTWVLHHIYWWIPLTDKLIF. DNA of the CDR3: TGTGCCTTCACATGGGTGCTCCACCACATATACTGGTGGATACCCCTCACCGATAAACTCATCTTT.